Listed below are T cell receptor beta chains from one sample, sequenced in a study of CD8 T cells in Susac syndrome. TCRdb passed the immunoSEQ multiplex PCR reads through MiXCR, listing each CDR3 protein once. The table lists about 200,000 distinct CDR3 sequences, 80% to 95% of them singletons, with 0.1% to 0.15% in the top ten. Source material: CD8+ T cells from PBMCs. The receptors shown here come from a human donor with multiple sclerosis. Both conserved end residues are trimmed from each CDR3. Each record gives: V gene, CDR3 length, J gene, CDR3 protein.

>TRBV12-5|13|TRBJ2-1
ASGLGLATHNEQF
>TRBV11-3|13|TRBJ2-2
ASSPPSVGAGELF
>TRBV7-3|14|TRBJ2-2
ASSSREGVIPGELF
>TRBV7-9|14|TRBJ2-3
ASSSDPGLGTDTQY
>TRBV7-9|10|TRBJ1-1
ASSNVGIQAF
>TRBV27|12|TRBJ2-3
ASSFGQGTDTQY
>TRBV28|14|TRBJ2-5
ASSLPERGSQETQY
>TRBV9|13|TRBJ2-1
ASSGPTLRYNEQF
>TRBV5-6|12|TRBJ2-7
ASSSRDSSYEQY
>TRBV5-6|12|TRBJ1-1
ASSLGSMNTEAF
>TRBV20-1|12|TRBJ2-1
SAWDRGSYNEQF
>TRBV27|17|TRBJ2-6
ASSLYQAGVHSGANVLT
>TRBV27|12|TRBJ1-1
ASSLGPRGFEAF
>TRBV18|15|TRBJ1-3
ASSLGAGKQAGNTIY
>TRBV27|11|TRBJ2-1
ASSFSGIDEQF
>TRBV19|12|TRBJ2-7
ASSTGLAYDEQY
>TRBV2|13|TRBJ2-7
ASSEFLAQGYEQY
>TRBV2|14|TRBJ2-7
ASNRVAQMPSYEQY
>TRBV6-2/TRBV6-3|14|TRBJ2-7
ASSYVRRDRDYEQY
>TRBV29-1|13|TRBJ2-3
SAILAEGWLDTQY
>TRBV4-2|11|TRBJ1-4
ASSQAYNEKLF
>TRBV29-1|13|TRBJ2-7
SVELFDRASYEQY
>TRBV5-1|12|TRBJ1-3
ASSSTGSGNTIY
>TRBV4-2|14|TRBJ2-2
ASSQNTRSGPGELF
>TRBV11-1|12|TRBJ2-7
ASSLLGFSYEQY
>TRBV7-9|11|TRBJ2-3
ASGQGVTDTQY
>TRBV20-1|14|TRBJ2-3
SARSGFEGYTDTQY
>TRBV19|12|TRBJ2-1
ASSIGTSGNEQF
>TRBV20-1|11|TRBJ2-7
SARRQGSYEQY
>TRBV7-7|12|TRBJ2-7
ASSLGGGNYEQY
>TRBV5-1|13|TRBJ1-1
ASSLAGAHSSEAF
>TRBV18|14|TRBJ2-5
ASSPPAGQRYGTQY
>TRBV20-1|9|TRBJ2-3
SAFRADTQY
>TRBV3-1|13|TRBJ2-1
ASSQARGMSNEQF
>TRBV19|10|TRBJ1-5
ASSIGERSQH
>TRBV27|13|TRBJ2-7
ASSAGTSGSGEQY
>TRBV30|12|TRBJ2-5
AWGPGLTQETQY
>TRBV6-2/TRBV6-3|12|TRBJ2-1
ASSLQSSYNEQF
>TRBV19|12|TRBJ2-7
ASSTSGSSYEQY
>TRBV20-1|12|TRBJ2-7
SARVGLVRGEQY
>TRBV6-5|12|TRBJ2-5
ASTPPGVEETQY
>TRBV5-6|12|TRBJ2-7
ASSLGTAGYEQY
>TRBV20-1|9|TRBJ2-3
SASPARPWY
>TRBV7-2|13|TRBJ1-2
ASSFLTGVGIGYT
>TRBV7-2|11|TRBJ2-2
ASSWTAPGELF
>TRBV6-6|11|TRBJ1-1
ASSYGENTEAF
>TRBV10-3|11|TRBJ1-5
AISESQGQPQH
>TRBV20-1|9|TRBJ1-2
SAQDGYGYT
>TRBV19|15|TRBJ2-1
ASSHTRGYSSYNEQF